This TCR beta chain was documented in a study of blood T cell repertoires in COVID-19. Study-level background: Material from acute and convalescent COVID-19 was sourced from the United States, Italy and Spain. Sources were T cells, B-cell-depleted T cells, or PBMCs; the material itself was cDNA or gDNA.

In the source study's methods: Reference gene primer amplification yielded estimated nucleated cell counts. TCRdb keeps only in-frame clones here, not all; method: immunoSEQ multiplex PCR. The D gene and trimming were derived from the DNA, and the V and J assignments and clone size from that table. Among 81,000 or so clones listed, approximately 80% were seen once. V shed 6 bases and J shed 3 bases, with 14 bases lying between them. This CDR3 has 14 residues. The germline CDR1 and CDR2 sequences are MGHDK and SYGVNS. The chain couples TRBV25-1 to TRBJ1-2; no reliable D call. The source material was peripheral blood. This receptor was taken from a woman aged 70 to 79 with active or convalescent COVID-19. This chain's CDR3 is CASRGVGAHYGYTF. The CDR3 DNA follows: TGTGCCAGCAGGGGAGTTGGTGCCCACTATGGCTACACCTTC.